A selection of T cell receptor beta chains follows, all from one sample in a study of response to subunit inactivated influenza vaccine. Each CDR3 protein gets one entry after TCRdb re-called the RT-PCR reads with MiXCR. The sample consists of fewer than 650,000 distinct CDR3 sequences, approximately 12% of them appearing once. The specimen was PBMCs from blood, collected about 40 days after vaccination. These receptors were collected from a man aged 50-60 years who received an inactivated influenza vaccine. CDR3s include the opening cysteine and the closing phenylalanine or tryptophan. The D gene is left open where the match is weak. Not all rows give a size; the values are once, few, many and, for expanded clones, a class.

>many|TRBJ1-2|-|TRBV20-1
CSARGRLGVSYGYTF
TGCAGTGCTAGAGGGAGGTTGGGTGTCAGCTATGGCTACACCTTC
>-|TRBJ2-4|TRBD1|TRBV10-3
CAISDSGQGNKNIQYF
TGTGCCATCAGTGATTCGGGACAGGGGAATAAAAACATTCAGTACTTC
>-|TRBJ2-3|TRBD2|TRBV4-3
CASSRTGGLASTDTQYF
TGCGCCAGCAGCCGGACTGGAGGACTAGCGAGCACAGATACGCAGTATTTT
>-|TRBJ2-7|-|TRBV20-1
CSARSRSYEQYF
TGCAGTGCTAGGTCCCGCTCCTACGAGCAGTACTTC
>-|TRBJ1-1|-|TRBV4-3
CASSQSRGTEAFF
TGCGCCAGCAGCCAGTCAAGGGGGACTGAAGCTTTCTTT
>few|TRBJ2-7|-|TRBV6-1
CASSEALPWQGYYDEQYF
TGTGCCAGCAGTGAAGCGCTTCCGTGGCAGGGATACTACGACGAGCAGTACTTC
>few|TRBJ2-3|-|TRBV7-2
CASSLGPAGRSTDTQYF
TGTGCCAGCAGCTTAGGACCGGCGGGACGTAGCACAGATACGCAGTATTTT
>-|TRBJ1-4|-|TRBV30
CARSRQVNEKLFF
TGTGCCCGGAGTCGACAGGTTAATGAAAAACTGTTTTTT
>many|TRBJ2-4|-|TRBV7-2
CASSPKWGAEYF
TGTGCCAGCAGCCCTAAGTGGGGTGCGGAGTACTTC
>many|TRBJ2-1|TRBD2|TRBV5-1
CASSLSSGTEQFF
TGCGCCAGCAGCTTGTCTAGCGGGACTGAGCAGTTCTTC
>many|TRBJ1-6|-|TRBV20-1
CSAKFRTRNSPLHF
TGCAGTGCTAAGTTCCGGACGAGAAATTCACCCCTCCACTTT
>few|TRBJ2-5|-|TRBV7-2
CASTEPGRGAETQYF
TGTGCCAGCACCGAACCGGGACGGGGTGCGGAGACCCAGTACTTC
>many|TRBJ2-1|-|TRBV5-1
CASTRDGSDNEQFF
TGCGCCAGCACCCGGGATGGCTCAGACAATGAGCAGTTCTTC
>many|TRBJ2-3|TRBD2|TRBV10-3
CAISPTSGSTDTQYF
TGTGCCATCAGTCCGACTAGCGGGAGCACAGATACGCAGTATTTT
>many|TRBJ2-7|-|TRBV6-2/TRBV6-3
CASSYQGLHYEQYF
TGTGCCAGCAGTTACCAGGGACTCCACTACGAGCAGTACTTC
>few|TRBJ2-7|TRBD2|TRBV20-1
CSARDRRELDEQYF
TGCAGTGCTAGAGACAGGCGGGAGCTGGACGAGCAGTACTTC
>-|TRBJ2-2|-|TRBV5-1
CASSFQDTGELFF
TGCGCCAGCAGCTTCCAGGACACCGGGGAGCTGTTTTTT
>-|TRBJ2-7|-|TRBV29-1
CSGARDAARSEQYF
TGCAGCGGTGCACGGGACGCAGCGCGGAGCGAGCAGTACTTC
>many|TRBJ2-1|-|TRBV5-1
CASSLGTERDNEQFF
TGCGCCAGCAGCTTGGGGACAGAAAGAGACAATGAGCAGTTCTTC
>once|TRBJ2-2|-|TRBV11-3
CASSLLPGPINTGELFF
TGTGCCAGCAGCTTATTGCCGGGTCCGATAAACACCGGGGAGCTGTTTTTT
>-|TRBJ2-7|TRBD1|TRBV7-3
CASSITGTVGSEQYF
TGTGCCAGCAGCATAACCGGGACAGTCGGCTCCGAGCAGTACTTC
>few|TRBJ1-4|-|TRBV15
CATSRDKGNNEKLFF
TGTGCCACCAGCAGAGATAAAGGGAATAATGAAAAACTGTTTTTT
>few|TRBJ2-1|-|TRBV2
CASSRGGAYYNEQFF
TGTGCCTCCTCCCGAGGGGGGGCCTACTACAATGAGCAGTTCTTC
>few|TRBJ2-1|-|TRBV6-1
CASSAGRYNNEQFF
TGTGCCAGCAGCGCGGGACGATATAACAATGAGCAGTTCTTC
>-|TRBJ1-2|-|TRBV10-3
CAISKDRTVYGYTF
TGTGCCATCAGTAAAGATCGGACAGTCTATGGCTACACCTTC
>-|TRBJ2-5|TRBD1|TRBV4-3
CASSQMPLDRAETQYF
TGCGCCAGCAGCCAAATGCCACTCGACAGGGCAGAGACCCAGTACTTC
>-|TRBJ2-1|TRBD1|TRBV5-1
CASSPGRGREVLKYNEQFF
TGCGCCAGCAGCCCGGGCAGGGGGCGAGAGGTTCTCAAGTACAATGAGCAGTTCTTC
>many|TRBJ1-1|-|TRBV4-1
CASSQASLGTEAFF
TGCGCCAGCAGCCAAGCCTCTCTGGGGACTGAAGCTTTCTTT
>few|TRBJ2-7|-|TRBV6-5
CASSYSIEHYEQYF
TGTGCCAGCAGTTACTCGATAGAGCACTACGAGCAGTACTTC
>few|TRBJ2-7|-|TRBV12-3/TRBV12-4
CASSPWDGSYEQYF
TGTGCCAGCAGTCCCTGGGACGGCTCCTACGAGCAGTACTTC
>-|TRBJ1-4|-|TRBV5-5
CASSTRSATNEKLFF
TGTGCCAGCAGCACCCGTTCCGCAACTAATGAAAAACTGTTTTTT
>many|TRBJ1-1|-|TRBV10-3
CAISESWADTEAFF
TGTGCCATCAGTGAGTCGTGGGCCGACACTGAAGCTTTCTTT
>few|TRBJ1-2|-|TRBV29-1
CSVEGHTNYGYTF
TGCAGCGTGGAGGGACACACTAACTATGGCTACACCTTC